Listed here are 30 T cell receptor beta chains from one sample, sequenced in a study of a mutant IDH1 vaccine in newly diagnosed glioma (dated by TCRdb to the early 2020s). The receptor library was made with the immunoSEQ multiplex PCR assay. TCRdb stores this immuneACCESS table with in-frame sequences only. Part of the clones is absent; in the studies checked, under half of the shortfall reflects unresolved V genes, and no reason is known for the rest. Present in this sample are 40,000 or so clones, roughly 82% of which were seen just once. The ten largest account for about 19% of the sample. These TCRs' antigens remain unknown. The time point label corresponds to: week 47, end of study. Each vaccine dose was 300 ug of a 20-mer mutant IDH1 peptide in Montanide, given subcutaneously with topical imiquimod. This material consisted of PBMCs, taken from a glioma patient whose treatment included an IDH1 peptide vaccine. These receptor sequences come from a man aged 18 to 29 with glioma. Some clones in this sample may be carry-over from other donors' samples.

With respect to this clone: Compared with germline, one end of the junction differs, possibly owing to a read error. This chain links TRBV7-7 with TRBJ2-7; TRBD1 matches at 9 bases. This CDR3 contains 14 residues. Germline V gene lookup returns CDR1 SSHAT and CDR2 FNYEAQ (reference sequence). The CDR3 reads CASSPTAGTGEQYF. The CDR3 nucleotides read TGTGCTAGCAGCCCCACGGCCGGGACAGGGGAGCAGTACTTC.

This rearrangement joins TRBV2 to TRBJ1-2, with 8 bases identical to TRBD1. Looked up from germline, CDR1 is SNHLY and CDR2 is FYNNEI. The CDR3 length is 14 residues. V gave up 4 bases and J gave up 1 base; unmatched junction bases: 2. CDR3 DNA sequence: TGTGCCAGCAGTGGGGGACAGGATAACTATGGCTACACCTTC. It yields the protein CASSGGQDNYGYTF.

The chain uses TRBV5-6 and TRBJ1-1; D gene unclear. Trimming cost V 1 base and J 10 bases, with 11 bases left between them. This CDR3 region has 12 residues. Germline V gives CDR1 SGHDT, CDR2 YYEEEE. The CDR3 coding sequence is TGTGCCAGCAGCTTGAGGGATTTGGGAGCTTTCTTT. It is translated as CASSLRDLGAFF.

This sequence joins TRBV5-6 and TRBJ1-5, with D perhaps TRBD1 (6 bases). The CDR3 totals 14 residues. V dropped 4 bases and J dropped 3 bases, with 11 bases sitting between them. Germline V gene data show CDR1 as SGHDT and CDR2 as YYEEEE. The CDR3 reads CASSLGQHNQPQHF. In DNA, the CDR3 is TGTGCCAGCAGCCTCGGACAGCACAATCAGCCCCAGCATTTT.

The chain uses TRBV19 and TRBJ2-2; 7 nucleotides align to TRBD2. In germline, CDR1 is LNHDA, CDR2 SQIVND (reference sequence). The length of the CDR3 is 17 residues. V trimming: 5 bases; J trimming: 4 bases; junction bases outside the gene matches: 13. In nucleotides, the CDR3 is TGTGCCAGTAGTTTTCCTACGGGGGGACCAGGCACCGGGGAGCTGTTTTTT. Protein sequence: CASSFPTGGPGTGELFF.

The chain has TRBV29-1 and TRBJ1-5; D gene uncertain. The CDR3 spans 13 residues. Per the germline V gene, CDR1 is SQVTM and CDR2 is ANQGSEA. V lost 4 bases, J lost 2 bases, and 9 bases lay in between. DNA of the CDR3: TGCAGCGTTGGGGTCGGACGCAATCAGCCCCAGCATTTT. It is translated as CSVGVGRNQPQHF.

The gene calls are TRBV2 and TRBJ2-7; D tentatively reads TRBD1 or TRBD2 (5 bases each). Germline CDR1 SNHLY, CDR2 FYNNEI. This CDR3 spans 12 amino acids. V lost 8 bases to trimming and J lost 3 bases, with 11 bases between them. The DNA of the CDR3 is TGTGCCAGCTCCGGGACCCACTACGAGCAGTACTTC. Translation: CASSGTHYEQYF.

This rearrangement joins TRBV5-4 to TRBJ1-1; 8 nucleotides line up with TRBD1. The length of the CDR3 is 17 residues. V dropped 2 bases and J dropped 5; count of bases not matched to a gene: 14. Germline CDR1 SGHNT, CDR2 YYREEE (reference sequence). CDR3 bases: TGTGCCAGCAGCTTTATCACTACCGGGACAGGTTTGACTGAAGCTTTCTTT. It encodes CASSFITTGTGLTEAFF.

This CDR3 is CASSLAWGRGDGYTF. As DNA, the CDR3 is TGTGCCAGCAGCTTAGCATGGGGGCGAGGCGATGGCTACACCTTC. The V and J genes are TRBV7-8 and TRBJ1-2; D may be TRBD1 (6 bases). The germline V and J ends were trimmed by 0 bases and 6 bases, with 14 bases remaining between them. Germline values: CDR1 SGHVS, CDR2 FQNEAQ. CDR3 length: 15 amino acids.

The V and J genes are TRBV5-1 and TRBJ1-6, with D uncertain. Germline CDR1 reads SGHRS; CDR2 reads YFSETQ. The CDR3 length is 15 residues. Trimming left V 0 bases short and J 7 bases short, with 11 bases between. The CDR3: CASSLGQAKNSPLHF. Here the CDR3 DNA reads TGCGCCAGCAGCTTGGGGCAGGCTAAAAATTCACCCCTCCACTTT.

This clone has more than one count but fewer than ten. The V call is TRBV4-1, the J call TRBJ2-1; no clear D. Trimming stripped 11 bases from V and 7 bases from J, with 18 bases between. The CDR3 runs 13 residues. Germline V CDR1 and CDR2: MGHRA, YSYEKL. The CDR3, as DNA: TGCGCCTCTGGGGTCTCACCTGGGAATGAGCAGTTCTTC. Translated, it gives CASGVSPGNEQFF.

The rearrangement uses TRBV7-2 and TRBJ2-7, with no clear D. This CDR3 contains 15 residues. CDR1 and CDR2 from the germline V gene are SGHTA and FQGNSA. Trimming removed 4 bases at V and 0 bases at J, with 13 bases between. Written as DNA, the CDR3 is TGTGCCAGCAGCTATCAGCTGGGGTCCTCCTACGAGCAGTACTTC. Translating gives CASSYQLGSSYEQYF.

This chain connects TRBV30 to TRBJ1-5; D uncertain. This CDR3 region has 13 residues. Trimming took 0 bases from V and 1 from J, leaving 4 bases between them. CDR1 is GTSNPN, CDR2 SVGIG, per germline (reference sequence). In DNA, the CDR3 is TGTGCCTGGAGTGTAGGCAGCAATCAGCCCCAGCATTTT. Its protein product is CAWSVGSNQPQHF.

The chain employs TRBV9 and TRBJ1-6; tentative D call: TRBD1 (5 bases). The germline V gene encodes CDR1 SGDLS and CDR2 YYNGEE. Trimming left V 0 bases short and J 0 bases short, with 7 bases between. The CDR3 spans 16 residues. The CDR3 region is CASSVEDNSYNSPLHF. As DNA, the CDR3 is TGTGCCAGCAGCGTAGAGGACAACTCCTATAATTCACCCCTCCACTTT.

This rearrangement joins TRBV5-6 to TRBJ2-3; 9 bases match TRBD2. The V and J ends lost 0 bases and 5 bases, in that order; junction bases with no gene match: 4. This CDR3 has 15 amino acids. The V gene's germline CDR1 is SGHDT and CDR2 YYEEEE. CDR3: CASSLVGAGGDTQYF. CDR3 nucleotide sequence: TGTGCCAGCAGCTTGGTGGGAGCGGGGGGAGATACGCAGTATTTT.

This chain connects TRBV4-3 to TRBJ1-2; maybe TRBD1 (5 bases). Germline V lookup: CDR1 LGHNA, CDR2 YSLEER. This CDR3 region has 15 residues. The V end was cut by 4 bases, the J end by 1 base, with 13 bases between. This CDR3 reads CASSLRDGGNYGYTF. The CDR3 nucleotides are TGCGCCAGCAGCCTCCGGGACGGGGGTAACTATGGCTACACCTTC.

The chain links TRBV4-2 to TRBJ1-6; D is perhaps TRBD1 (5 bases). The CDR3 is 18 residues long. CDR1 and CDR2 (germline): LGHNA, YNFKEQ. Trimming removed 0 bases from V and 4 bases from J, with 16 bases in between. For the CDR3, the DNA is TGTGCCAGCAGCCAAGACCCCACAGGACGGTCTTATAATTCACCCCTCCACTTT. It encodes CASSQDPTGRSYNSPLHF.

The CDR3 spells CASSERLVSASETSYEQYF. The CDR3 DNA follows: TGTGCCAGCAGTGAAAGGTTAGTTTCAGCGTCTGAGACGTCCTACGAGCAGTACTTC. The chain joins TRBV6-1 to TRBJ2-7, with D unresolved. Germline values: CDR1 MNHNS, CDR2 SASEGT. This CDR3 is built from 19 residues. V was shortened by 2 bases and J by 1 base, with 24 bases between the two germline ends.

The chain couples TRBV27 to TRBJ2-6; 8 bases align to TRBD2. Germline trimming cut 3 bases from V and 2 bases from J; bases unmatched to any gene: 6. CDR3 length: 17 amino acids. The germline CDR1 and CDR2 sequences are MNHEY and SMNVEV (reference sequence). In DNA, the CDR3 is TGTGCCAGCAGTTTCTCAGCGGGGGTGACTGGGGCCAACGTCCTGACTTTC. Its translation is CASSFSAGVTGANVLTF.

This chain uses TRBV2 with TRBJ2-5, with a weak D call TRBD2 (6 bases). In germline, CDR1 is SNHLY, CDR2 FYNNEI. V lost 4 bases and J 0 bases, leaving 18 bases between the germline ends. The CDR3 is 17 residues long. The CDR3 is CASSAGTHVRYQETQYF. In nucleotides, the CDR3 is TGTGCCAGCAGTGCCGGGACTCACGTACGGTACCAAGAGACCCAGTACTTC. Variable domain in full (rest from reference TRBV2 and TRBJ2-5): EPEVTQTPSHQVTQMGQEVILRCVPISNHLYFYWYRQILGQKVEFLVSFYNNEISEKSEIFDDQFSVERPDGSNFTLKIRSTKLEDSAMYFCASSAGTHVRYQETQYFGPGTRLLVL.

The chain couples TRBV7-2 to TRBJ1-2, with D possibly TRBD1 on 6 matching bases. The germline V gene encodes CDR1 SGHTA and CDR2 FQGNSA. Trimming pared 1 base from V and 8 bases from J, leaving 14 bases between. The CDR3 runs 14 residues. In DNA, the CDR3 is TGTGCCAGCAGCTTAGTGTCAGGGGCAGGCGGCTACACCTTC. Amino acids: CASSLVSGAGGYTF. Looking up the rest from reference TRBV7-2 and TRBJ1-2 gives the full variable domain: GAGVSQSPSNKVTEKGKDVELRCDPISGHTALYWYRQSLGQGLEFLIYFQGNSAPDKSGLPSDRFSAERTGGSVSTLTIQRTQQEDSAVYLCASSLVSGAGGYTFGSGTRLTVV.

This clone was counted between two and nine times. In DNA form, the CDR3 reads TGTGCCAGCAGTGAAACCTTCTGGAACACTGAAGCTTTCTTT. Residues: CASSETFWNTEAFF. The rearrangement links TRBV6-1 to TRBJ1-1; D is ambiguous. The CDR3 length is 14 residues. Trimming removed 2 bases at V and 1 base at J, with 8 bases between. From germline, CDR1 is MNHNS and CDR2 SASEGT.

V gene TRBV9 combines with J gene TRBJ1-5; D unresolved. Germline CDR1 reads SGDLS; CDR2 reads YYNGEE. V shed 4 bases and J shed 0 bases, with 5 bases lying between them. There are 13 residues in the CDR3. The CDR3 protein is CASSPYSNQPQHF. In nucleotides, the CDR3 is TGTGCCAGCAGCCCTTATAGCAATCAGCCCCAGCATTTT.

The J gene is TRBJ2-1, the V gene TRBV7-2; TRBD2 matches 8 bases. CDR3 length: 14 amino acids. After removal of 1 base from V and 6 bases from J, the junction contained 2 bases not matched to a gene. CDR1 and CDR2 (germline): SGHTA, FQGNSA. CDR3 residues: CASSLGLAGNEQFF. In nucleotides, the CDR3 is TGTGCCAGCAGCTTAGGGCTAGCGGGCAATGAGCAGTTCTTC.

CDR3 loop: CASRRIQNTGELFF. The CDR3 DNA reads TGTGCCAGCCGCAGGATCCAGAACACCGGGGAGCTGTTTTTT. J is TRBJ2-2 and V is TRBV6-5; D is undetermined. Germline CDR1 reads MNHEY; CDR2 reads SVGAGI. The germline V and J ends were trimmed by 8 bases and 1 base, with 11 bases remaining between them. The CDR3 is made up of 14 amino acids.

The chain is built from TRBV5-6 and TRBJ1-6, with TRBD1 matching 7 bases. With V trimmed by 2 bases and J by 10 bases, 18 bases remained unmatched. The length of the CDR3 is 18 residues. Germline-derived CDR1 and CDR2 are SGHDT and YYEEEE. CDR3 nucleotide sequence: TGTGCCAGCAGCTTAACAACAATACTCGGGACAGTGTGGTCACCCCTCCACTTT. Encoded protein: CASSLTTILGTVWSPLHF.

This clone was detected only once. This sequence joins TRBV13 and TRBJ1-4; D remains unclear. The CDR3 totals 16 residues. The germline V and J ends were trimmed by 0 bases and 6 bases, with 14 bases remaining between them. CDR1 and CDR2 (germline): PRHDT, FYEKMQ (reference sequence). The CDR3 DNA reads TGTGCCAGCAGCTTAGGCCTCTCCCCAGCCCATGAAAAACTGTTTTTT. Protein product: CASSLGLSPAHEKLFF.

The CDR3 coding sequence is TGTGCCAGCAGTCCTGGGACTAGCGGGTACTCCTACGAGCAGTACTTC. Its protein product is CASSPGTSGYSYEQYF. This rearrangement joins TRBV7-9 to TRBJ2-7; 12 bases are a match to TRBD2. This CDR3 is built from 16 residues. Germline V gene sequence: CDR1 SEHNR, CDR2 FQNEAQ (reference sequence). Trimming removed 6 bases from V and 0 bases from J; junction bases left unmatched: 6.

The chain combines TRBV6-5 with TRBJ2-3; D gene ambiguous. Germline assignment: CDR1 MNHEY and CDR2 SVGAGI. The CDR3 totals 12 residues. Trimming shortened V by 4 bases and J by 4 bases, and 6 bases separated the two germline ends. The CDR3 nucleotides read TGTGCCAGCAGTTCTCTTGCAGATACGCAGTATTTT. Translation: CASSSLADTQYF.

This clone was counted a few times. The chain has TRBV10-3 and TRBJ1-5; TRBD1 matches 8 bases. The length of the CDR3 is 15 residues. Per germline, CDR1 ENHRY and CDR2 SYGVKD. V dropped 10 bases and J dropped 2; count of bases not matched to a gene: 10. CDR3 coding DNA: TGTGCCACCTCCCCGATGACAGGGGGCAATCAGCCCCAGCATTTT. It specifies CATSPMTGGNQPQHF.